This T cell receptor beta chain was captured by sequencing in a study of CD8 T cells in ankylosing spondylitis. CDR3 length equals 15 residues. The germline gives CDR1 MDHEN, CDR2 SYDVKM. V shed 6 bases and J 3 bases; nucleotides not matched to a gene: 5. This clonotype was picked up a small number of times. Preparation of TCR beta libraries was done by quantitative 5'-RACE with molecular barcodes. TCRdb recomputed calls from the 5' RACE reads with MiXCR, one row per CDR3 protein. The table records some 250,000 distinct CDR3 sequences, about 10% of them present only once. The clonotype comes from a male donor with ankylosing spondylitis or in good health (not recorded which). V and J are TRBV28 and TRBJ2-2; TRBD2 agrees at 9 bases. The material sequenced was blood, either unsorted or a sorted T cell fraction (not recorded which). CDR3: CASSSTSGYTGELFF. The CDR3 coding sequence is TGTGCCAGCAGCTCGACTAGCGGATACACCGGGGAGCTGTTTTTT.